The rows below give T cell receptor beta chains drawn from one sample of a study of Graves' ophthalmopathy and Graves' hyperthyroidism. TCRdb reprocessed the multiplex PCR reads via MiXCR and lists one record per CDR3 protein. The sample has hundreds of thousands of distinct CDR3 sequences, around a fifth seen once. The sequenced sample consisted of peripheral blood. The receptors originated from a woman aged 18-29 years with stable Graves' hyperthyroidism. Some clones in this sample may be carry-over from other donors' samples. Both conserved end residues are part of each CDR3.

v_gene: TRBV29-1
CDR3aa: CSVVSSYEQYF

v_gene: TRBV28
CDR3aa: CASSATGTGETQYF

v_gene: TRBV6-2/TRBV6-3
CDR3aa: CASSPLPTGYTGELFF

v_gene: TRBV6-2/TRBV6-3
CDR3aa: CASSYSIGQKRLNTEAFF

v_gene: TRBV28
CDR3aa: CASSRRELPGELFF

v_gene: TRBV2
CDR3aa: CASSESVRDQPQHF

v_gene: TRBV6-2/TRBV6-3
CDR3aa: CASRPTARPLHF

v_gene: TRBV18
CDR3aa: CASATGSAYEQYF

v_gene: TRBV9
CDR3aa: CASSVGVGVEQYF

v_gene: TRBV27
CDR3aa: CASRSGLAGYSSYEQYF

v_gene: TRBV2
CDR3aa: CASSAEVGLFYEQYF

v_gene: TRBV20-1
CDR3aa: CSAQIGTGRGQPQHF

v_gene: TRBV18
CDR3aa: CASSRQGFEAFF

v_gene: TRBV19
CDR3aa: CASSIGHINTEAFF

v_gene: TRBV20-1
CDR3aa: CSAPRTENTEAFF

v_gene: TRBV20-1
CDR3aa: CSAIGQPVQINQPQHF

v_gene: TRBV7-8
CDR3aa: CASSLSGIPGQPQHF

v_gene: TRBV5-1
CDR3aa: CASSWNGGRSSYEQYF